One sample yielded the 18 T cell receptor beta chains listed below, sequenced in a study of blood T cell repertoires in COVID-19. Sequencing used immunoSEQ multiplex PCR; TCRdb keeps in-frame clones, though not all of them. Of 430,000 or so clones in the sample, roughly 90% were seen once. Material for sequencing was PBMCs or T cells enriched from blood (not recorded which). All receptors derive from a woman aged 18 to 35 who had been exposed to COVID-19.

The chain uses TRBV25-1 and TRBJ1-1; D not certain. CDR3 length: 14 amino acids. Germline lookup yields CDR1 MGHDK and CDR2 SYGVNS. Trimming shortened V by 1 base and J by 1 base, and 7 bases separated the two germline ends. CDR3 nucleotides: TGTGCCAGCAGTGAATCTGTCTGGAACACTGAAGCTTTCTTT. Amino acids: CASSESVWNTEAFF.

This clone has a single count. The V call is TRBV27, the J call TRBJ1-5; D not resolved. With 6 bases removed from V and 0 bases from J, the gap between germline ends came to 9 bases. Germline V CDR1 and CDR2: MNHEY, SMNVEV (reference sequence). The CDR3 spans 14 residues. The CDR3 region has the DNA TGTGCCAGCAGACGAGATTATAGCAATCAGCCCCAGCATTTT. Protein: CASRRDYSNQPQHF.

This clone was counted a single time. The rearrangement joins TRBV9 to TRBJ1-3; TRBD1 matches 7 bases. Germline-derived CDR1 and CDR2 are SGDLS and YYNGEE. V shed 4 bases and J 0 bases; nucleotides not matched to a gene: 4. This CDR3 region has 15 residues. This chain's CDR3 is CASSTGQFSGNTIYF. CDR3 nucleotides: TGTGCCAGCAGCACGGGACAGTTCTCTGGAAACACCATATATTTT.

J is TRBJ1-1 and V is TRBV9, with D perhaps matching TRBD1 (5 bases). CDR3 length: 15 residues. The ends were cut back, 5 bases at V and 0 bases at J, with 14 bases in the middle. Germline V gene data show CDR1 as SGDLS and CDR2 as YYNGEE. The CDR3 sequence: CASSPPQGMNTEAFF. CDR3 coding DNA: TGTGCCAGCAGTCCCCCCCAGGGTATGAACACTGAAGCTTTCTTT.

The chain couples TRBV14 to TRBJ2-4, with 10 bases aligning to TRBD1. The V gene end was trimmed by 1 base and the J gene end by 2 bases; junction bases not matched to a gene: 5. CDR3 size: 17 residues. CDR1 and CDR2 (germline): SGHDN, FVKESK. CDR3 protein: CASSQARQGATKNIQYF. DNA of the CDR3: TGTGCCAGCAGCCAAGCGAGACAGGGGGCGACCAAAAACATTCAGTACTTC.

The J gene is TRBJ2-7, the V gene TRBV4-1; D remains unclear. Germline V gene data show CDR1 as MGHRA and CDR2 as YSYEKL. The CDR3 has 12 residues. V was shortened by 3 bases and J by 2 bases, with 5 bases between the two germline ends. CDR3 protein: CASSQAPYEQYF. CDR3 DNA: TGCGCCAGCAGCCAGGCCCCCTACGAGCAGTACTTC.

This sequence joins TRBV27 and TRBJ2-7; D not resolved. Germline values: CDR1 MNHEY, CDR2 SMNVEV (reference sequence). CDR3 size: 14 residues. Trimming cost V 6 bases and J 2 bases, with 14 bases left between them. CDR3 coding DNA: TGTGCCAGCAGAACAGCCAGTCATCCCTACGAGCAGTACTTC. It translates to CASRTASHPYEQYF.

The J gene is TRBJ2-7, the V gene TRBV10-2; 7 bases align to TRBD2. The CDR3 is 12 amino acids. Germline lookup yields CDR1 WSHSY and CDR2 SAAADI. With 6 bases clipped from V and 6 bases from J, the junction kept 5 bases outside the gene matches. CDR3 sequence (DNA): TGCGCCAGCAGGCGAGGGGAGGGCGAGCAGTACTTC. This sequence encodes CASRRGEGEQYF.

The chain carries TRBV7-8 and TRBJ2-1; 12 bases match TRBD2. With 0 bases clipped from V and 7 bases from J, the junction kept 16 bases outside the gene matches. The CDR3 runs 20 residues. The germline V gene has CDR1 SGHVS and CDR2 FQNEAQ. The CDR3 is CASSLAIVGLAGGPGNEQFF. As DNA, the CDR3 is TGTGCCAGCAGCTTAGCCATAGTTGGGCTAGCGGGAGGGCCGGGTAATGAGCAGTTCTTC. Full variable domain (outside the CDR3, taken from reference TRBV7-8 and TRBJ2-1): GAGVSQSPRYKVAKRGQDVALRCDPISGHVSLFWYQQALGQGPEFLTYFQNEAQLDKSGLPSDRFFAERPEGSVSTLKIQRTQQEDSAVYLCASSLAIVGLAGGPGNEQFFGPGTRLTVL.

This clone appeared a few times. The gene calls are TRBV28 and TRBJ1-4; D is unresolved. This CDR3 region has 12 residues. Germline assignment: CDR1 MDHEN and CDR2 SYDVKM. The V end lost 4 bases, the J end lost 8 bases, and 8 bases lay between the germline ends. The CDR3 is CASSSRREKLFF. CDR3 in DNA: TGTGCCAGCAGTTCCCGGAGAGAAAAACTGTTTTTT.

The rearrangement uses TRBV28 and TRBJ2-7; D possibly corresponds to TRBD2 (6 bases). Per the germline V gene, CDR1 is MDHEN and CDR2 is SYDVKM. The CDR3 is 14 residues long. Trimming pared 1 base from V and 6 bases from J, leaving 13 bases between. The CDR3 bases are TGTGCCAGCAGTTTATTGCAGTCGCGGGGCGAGCAGTACTTC. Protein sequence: CASSLLQSRGEQYF.

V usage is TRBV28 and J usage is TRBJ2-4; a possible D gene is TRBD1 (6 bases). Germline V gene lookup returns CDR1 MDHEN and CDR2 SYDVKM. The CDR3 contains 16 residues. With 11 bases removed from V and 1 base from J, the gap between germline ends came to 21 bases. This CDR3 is CARLQGIPNAKNIQYF. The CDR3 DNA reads TGTGCCCGGCTGCAGGGGATTCCCAACGCCAAAAACATTCAGTACTTC.

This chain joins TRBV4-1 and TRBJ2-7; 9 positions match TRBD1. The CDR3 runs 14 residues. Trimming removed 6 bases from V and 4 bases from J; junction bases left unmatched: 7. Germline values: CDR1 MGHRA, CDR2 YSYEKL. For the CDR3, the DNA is TGCGCCAGCAGTCATAACAGGGGGCTGTACGAGCAGTACTTC. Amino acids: CASSHNRGLYEQYF.

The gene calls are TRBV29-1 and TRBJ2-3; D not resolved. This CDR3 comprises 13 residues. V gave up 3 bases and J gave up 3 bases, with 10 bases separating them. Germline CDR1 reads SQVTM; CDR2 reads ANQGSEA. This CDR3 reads CSVESVRTDTQYF. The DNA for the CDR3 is TGCAGCGTTGAGTCGGTTCGTACAGATACGCAGTATTTT.

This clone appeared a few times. Written as DNA, the CDR3 is TGTGCCAGCAGGACCCGGGACAGAAACACTGAAGCTTTCTTT. This encodes CASRTRDRNTEAFF. The chain carries TRBV28 and TRBJ1-1; 7 nucleotides align to TRBD1. Germline V lookup: CDR1 MDHEN, CDR2 SYDVKM. This CDR3 is 14 amino acids long. V was clipped by 6 bases and J by 2 bases; unmatched bases: 6.

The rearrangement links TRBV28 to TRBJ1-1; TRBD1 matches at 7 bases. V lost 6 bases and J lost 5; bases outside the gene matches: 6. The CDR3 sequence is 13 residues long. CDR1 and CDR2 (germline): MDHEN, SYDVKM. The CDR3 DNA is TGTGCCAGCAGCCTACAGGGGATTACTGAAGCTTTCTTT. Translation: CASSLQGITEAFF. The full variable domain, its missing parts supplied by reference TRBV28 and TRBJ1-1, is DVKVTQSSRYLVKRTGEKVFLECVQDMDHENMFWYRQDPGLGLRLIYFSYDVKMKEKGDIPEGYSVSREKKERFSLILESASTNQTSMYLCASSLQGITEAFFGQGTRLTVV.

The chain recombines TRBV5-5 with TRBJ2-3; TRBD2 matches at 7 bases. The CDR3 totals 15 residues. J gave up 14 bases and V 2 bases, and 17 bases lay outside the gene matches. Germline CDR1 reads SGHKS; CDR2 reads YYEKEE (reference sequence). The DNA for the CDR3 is TGTGCCAGCAGCTTCTCAGTAGGGGCGGGAGATGTTGCGTATTTT. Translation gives CASSFSVGAGDVAYF.

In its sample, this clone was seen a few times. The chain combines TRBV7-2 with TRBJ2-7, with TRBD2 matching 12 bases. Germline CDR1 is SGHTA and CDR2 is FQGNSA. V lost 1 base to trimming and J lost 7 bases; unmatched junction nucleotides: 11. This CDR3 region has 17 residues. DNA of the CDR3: TGTGCCAGCAGCTTAGGCGGCGCGGGACTAGCGGGCCAAGAGCAGTACTTC. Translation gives CASSLGGAGLAGQEQYF.